This TCR beta chain originates from a study of CD8+CD57+ T cells in acquired aplastic anemia. Study summary: CD4+ and CD8+ cells, once sorted, gave DNA averaging about 3.4 ug.

Genomic DNA was employed as the template in profiling TCR beta VDJ and CDR3. One entry per CDR3 protein results from TCRdb running MiXCR on the reads. This sample carries about 120,000 distinct CDR3 sequences, under 60% of them seen once, and the ten largest clones take under 35%. The CDR3 runs 11 residues. Between the trimmed V and J ends, which lost 6 bases and 8 bases, there was a span of 10 bases. Patients chosen for sequencing had CD8+CD57+ cells that had expanded, as shown by flow cytometry. To note about this clonotype: Its specificity is not known.

Study outcomes and limitations: The number of CD8+ CDR3 sequences shared by patients and controls was about 30. With respect to CD8+ Simpson's diversity, patients and controls did not differ significantly.

The TCR sequence derives from a human donor with aplastic anemia. The chain carries TRBV12-3 or TRBV12-4 and TRBJ1-1; the D gene is possibly TRBD1 (5 bases). What was sequenced was sorted CD4+, CD8+, or CD8+CD57+ T cells (not recorded which) from PBMCs. CDR3 residues: CASRRQLEAFF. The CDR3 DNA reads as TGTGCCAGCAGAAGACAGTTAGAAGCTTTCTTT.